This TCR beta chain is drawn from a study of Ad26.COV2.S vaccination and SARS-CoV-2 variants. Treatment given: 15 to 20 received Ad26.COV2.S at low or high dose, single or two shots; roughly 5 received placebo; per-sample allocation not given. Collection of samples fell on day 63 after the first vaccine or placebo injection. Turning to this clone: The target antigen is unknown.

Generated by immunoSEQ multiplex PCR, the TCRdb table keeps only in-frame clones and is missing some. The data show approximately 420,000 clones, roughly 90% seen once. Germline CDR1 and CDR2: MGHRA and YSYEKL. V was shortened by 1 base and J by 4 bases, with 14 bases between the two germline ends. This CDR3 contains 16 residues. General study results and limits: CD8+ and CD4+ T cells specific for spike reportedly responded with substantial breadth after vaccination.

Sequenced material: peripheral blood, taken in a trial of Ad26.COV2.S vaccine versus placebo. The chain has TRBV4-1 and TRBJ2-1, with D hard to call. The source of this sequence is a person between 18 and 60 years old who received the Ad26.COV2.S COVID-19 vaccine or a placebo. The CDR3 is CASSQVGANVYNEQFF. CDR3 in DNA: TGCGCCAGCAGCCAAGTGGGTGCAAATGTTTACAATGAGCAGTTCTTC.